This is a list of T cell receptor beta chains from one sample in a study of radiation and T cells in renal cell carcinoma. TCRdb keeps only in-frame clones here, not all; method: immunoSEQ multiplex PCR. This sample has around 140,000 clones, with 86% found just once. The starting material was blood, obtained from a patient whose treatment included radiotherapy and nephrectomy. These receptors were collected from a woman between 50 and 59 years old with renal cell carcinoma. Both conserved end residues are part of each CDR3. The D gene is left open where the match is weak. Clone size appears in some rows only: once, few, many, or a class for an expanded clone.

abundance	d_gene	v_gene	j_gene	CDR3nt	CDR3aa
NA	TRBD2	TRBV9	TRBJ2-1	TGTGCCAGCAGCGAGGGGTCGCTAGCGGGCAATGAGCAGTTCTTC	CASSEGSLAGNEQFF
NA	NA	TRBV5-1	TRBJ2-5	TGCGCCAGCAGCTTCGGACTTCAAGAGACCCAGTACTTC	CASSFGLQETQYF
NA	TRBD2	TRBV19	TRBJ2-5	TGTGCCAGTAGTAAGCTAGCGGGGAACCAAGAGACCCAGTACTTC	CASSKLAGNQETQYF
NA	TRBD1	TRBV7-2	TRBJ1-1	TGTGCCAGCGGACAGGGTCGGGCTGAAGCTTTCTTT	CASGQGRAEAFF
few	TRBD2	TRBV5-1	TRBJ2-3	TGCGCCAGCAGCTACGGGACTAGCGGAAATGGGGCAGATACGCAGTATTTT	CASSYGTSGNGADTQYF
NA	NA	TRBV29-1	TRBJ1-2	TGCAGCGTGGGGCCGACGTGGGGCTACACCTTC	CSVGPTWGYTF
NA	NA	TRBV18	TRBJ1-1	TGTGCCAGCTCCATTAAGGGAGGGACTGAAGCTTTCTTT	CASSIKGGTEAFF
NA	NA	TRBV5-4	TRBJ2-1	TGTGCCAGCAGCTTCCTAAGGGGGGCCTTGAGTTACAATGAGCAGTTCTTC	CASSFLRGALSYNEQFF
NA	NA	TRBV7-9	TRBJ1-5	TGTGCCAGCAGCTCCTTCGAAGGGACCTATAGCAATCAGCCCCAGCATTTT	CASSSFEGTYSNQPQHF
once	TRBD1	TRBV6-1	TRBJ1-3	TGTGCCAGCAGTGACGACAGGGGACCGTCTGGAAACACCATATATTTT	CASSDDRGPSGNTIYF
once	NA	TRBV25-1	TRBJ2-7	TGTGCCAGCGAGATCGGGGGTGACAACGAGCAGTACTTC	CASEIGGDNEQYF
once	TRBD1	TRBV6-4	TRBJ2-2	TGTGCCAGCAGCAAATCCGGGACAGAGAACACCGGGGAGCTGTTTTTT	CASSKSGTENTGELFF
few	NA	TRBV20-1	TRBJ1-1	TGCAGTGCCTACAATGTCAATGAAGCTTTCTTT	CSAYNVNEAFF
few	TRBD1	TRBV6-5	TRBJ1-1	TGTGCCAGCAGGCGACAGGGGCGGAACACTGAAGCTTTCTTT	CASRRQGRNTEAFF
NA	NA	TRBV5-1	TRBJ1-5	TGCGCCAGCAGCCTCGACAGCCTGGATCAGCCCCAGCATTTT	CASSLDSLDQPQHF
NA	TRBD2	TRBV25-1	TRBJ2-1	TGTGCCAGCGCAGGACTAGCGGGAGGAAGCAATGAGCAGTTCTTC	CASAGLAGGSNEQFF
few	NA	TRBV2	TRBJ2-3	TGTGCCAGCAGTGAAGACACAGATACGCAGTATTTT	CASSEDTDTQYF
NA	NA	TRBV28	TRBJ1-2	TGTGCCAGCAGTTTGACGGTCTATGGCTACACCTTC	CASSLTVYGYTF
NA	TRBD1	TRBV19	TRBJ2-2	TGTGCCAGTAGTATCTCGGGGACAGGGCGCCTCGGCGGGGAGCTGTTTTTT	CASSISGTGRLGGELFF
NA	NA	TRBV7-9	TRBJ2-2	TGTGCCAGCAGCTTAGAATCCGCACCCGGGGAGCTGTTTTTT	CASSLESAPGELFF
NA	NA	TRBV6-5	TRBJ1-2	TGTGCCAGCAGCCACCACGACAGTCGCTACACCTTC	CASSHHDSRYTF
NA	NA	TRBV6-6	TRBJ2-7	TGTGCCAGCAGTTACGACGGGGGTCCCTACGAGCAGTACTTC	CASSYDGGPYEQYF
NA	TRBD1	TRBV28	TRBJ1-5	TGTGCCAGCAGTTTTCTCACAGGGGGCGGCAATCAGCCTCAGCATTTT	CASSFLTGGGNQPQHF